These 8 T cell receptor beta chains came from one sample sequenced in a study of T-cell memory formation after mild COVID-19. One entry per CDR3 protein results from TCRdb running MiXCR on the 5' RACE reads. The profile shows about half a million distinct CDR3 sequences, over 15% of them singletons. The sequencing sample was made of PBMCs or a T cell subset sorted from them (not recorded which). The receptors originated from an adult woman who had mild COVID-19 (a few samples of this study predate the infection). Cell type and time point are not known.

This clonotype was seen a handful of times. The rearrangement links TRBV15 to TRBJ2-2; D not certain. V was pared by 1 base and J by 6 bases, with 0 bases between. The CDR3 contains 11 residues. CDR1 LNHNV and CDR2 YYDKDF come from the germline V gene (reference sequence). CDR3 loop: CATSRAGELFF. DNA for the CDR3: TGTGCCACCAGCAGAGCCGGGGAGCTGTTTTTT.

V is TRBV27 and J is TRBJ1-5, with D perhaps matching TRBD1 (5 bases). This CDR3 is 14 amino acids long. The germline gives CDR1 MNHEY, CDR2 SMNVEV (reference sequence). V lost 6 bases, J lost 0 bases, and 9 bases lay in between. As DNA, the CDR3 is TGTGCCAGCAGCACAGGAGTTAGCAATCAGCCCCAGCATTTT. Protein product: CASSTGVSNQPQHF.

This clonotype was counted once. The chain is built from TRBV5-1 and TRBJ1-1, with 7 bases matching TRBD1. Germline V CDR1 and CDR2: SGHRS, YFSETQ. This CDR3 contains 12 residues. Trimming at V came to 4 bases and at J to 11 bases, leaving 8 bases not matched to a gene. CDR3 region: CASSPQGVQAFF. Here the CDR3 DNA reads TGCGCCAGCAGCCCGCAGGGGGTTCAGGCTTTCTTT.

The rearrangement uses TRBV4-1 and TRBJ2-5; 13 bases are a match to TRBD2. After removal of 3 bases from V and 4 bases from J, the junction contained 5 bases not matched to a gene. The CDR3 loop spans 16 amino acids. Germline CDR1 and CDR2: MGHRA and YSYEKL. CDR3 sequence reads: CASSQTGTSGAETQYF. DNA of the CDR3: TGCGCCAGCAGCCAGACCGGGACTAGCGGGGCAGAGACCCAGTACTTC.

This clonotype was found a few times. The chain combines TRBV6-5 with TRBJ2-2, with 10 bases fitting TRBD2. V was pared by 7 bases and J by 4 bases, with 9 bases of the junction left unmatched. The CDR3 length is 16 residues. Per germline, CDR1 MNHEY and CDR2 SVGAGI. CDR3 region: CASNKPGLASTGELFF. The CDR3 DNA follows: TGTGCCAGCAATAAGCCGGGACTAGCGTCCACCGGGGAGCTGTTTTTT.

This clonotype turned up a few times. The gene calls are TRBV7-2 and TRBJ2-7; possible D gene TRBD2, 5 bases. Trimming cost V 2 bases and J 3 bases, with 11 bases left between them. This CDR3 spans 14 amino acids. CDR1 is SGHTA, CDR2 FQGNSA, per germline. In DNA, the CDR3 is TGTGCCAGCAGCTTAAACAGCGGACTCTACGAGCAGTACTTC. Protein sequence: CASSLNSGLYEQYF.

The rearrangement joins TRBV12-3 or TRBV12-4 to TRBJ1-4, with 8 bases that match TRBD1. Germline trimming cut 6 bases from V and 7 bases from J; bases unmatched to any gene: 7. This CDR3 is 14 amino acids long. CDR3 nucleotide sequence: TGTGCCAGCAGAGAGACAGGGGACGGTGAAAAACTGTTTTTT. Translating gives CASRETGDGEKLFF.

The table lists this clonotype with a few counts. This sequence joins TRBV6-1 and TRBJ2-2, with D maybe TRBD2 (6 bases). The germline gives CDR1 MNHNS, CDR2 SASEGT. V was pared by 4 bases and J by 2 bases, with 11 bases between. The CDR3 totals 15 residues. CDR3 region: CASSAFSGNTGELFF. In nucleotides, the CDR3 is TGTGCCAGCAGTGCGTTTAGCGGAAACACCGGGGAGCTGTTTTTT.